Listed here are 30 T cell receptor beta chains from one sample, sequenced in a study of T cell responses to AZD1222 COVID-19 vaccine. TCRdb keeps only in-frame clones here, not all; method: immunoSEQ multiplex PCR. This repertoire shows 130,000 or so clones, approximately 93% found once; its top ten account for 0.85% to 0.95%. This material consisted of peripheral blood, taken on day 0 of MenACWY control vaccination. The receptors come from an adult in good health.

V gene TRBV25-1 combines with J gene TRBJ1-1; weak D call: TRBD1 (5 bases). V gave up 5 bases and J gave up 3 bases, with 13 bases separating them. CDR1 and CDR2 (germline): MGHDK, SYGVNS. CDR3 length: 14 amino acids. CDR3 nucleotide sequence: TGTGCCAGCAGTATCAGGGATGTAGACACTGAAGCTTTCTTT. Translating gives CASSIRDVDTEAFF. The complete variable domain, with remaining parts taken from reference TRBV25-1 and TRBJ1-1, reads EADIYQTPRYLVIGTGKKITLECSQTMGHDKMYWYQQDPGMELHLIHYSYGVNSTEKGDLSSESTVSRIRTEHFPLTLESARPSHTSQYLCASSIRDVDTEAFFGQGTRLTVV.

This sequence joins TRBV9 and TRBJ2-3; 9 bases map to TRBD1. CDR3 size: 15 residues. V lost 5 bases and J lost 2; bases outside the gene matches: 6. Germline V gives CDR1 SGDLS, CDR2 YYNGEE. The CDR3 region has the DNA TGTGCCAGCAGTGGGGGGGACAGGGTCACAGATACGCAGTATTTT. Translated: CASSGGDRVTDTQYF.

This clone was observed once. CDR3: CASSPGQGGYGYTF. The DNA for the CDR3 is TGTGCCAGCAGCCCCGGACAGGGAGGCTATGGCTACACCTTC. V and J are TRBV7-2 and TRBJ1-2; TRBD1 agrees at 8 bases. CDR3 length: 14 amino acids. CDR1 and CDR2 from the germline V gene are SGHTA and FQGNSA. Losses at the gene ends were 5 bases for V and 4 bases for J; bases not matched to a gene: 6.

The chain joins TRBV7-9 to TRBJ2-1; 8 bases fit TRBD1. Looked up from germline, CDR1 is SEHNR and CDR2 is FQNEAQ (reference sequence). This CDR3 has 15 residues. V was pared by 2 bases and J by 5 bases, with 5 bases of the junction left unmatched. In DNA form, the CDR3 reads TGTGCCAGCAGCTTACGGCGGGACAGGAACAATGAGCAGTTCTTC. Protein sequence: CASSLRRDRNNEQFF.

The chain couples TRBV19 to TRBJ1-3; no reliable D call. This CDR3 spans 14 amino acids. CDR1 and CDR2 from the germline V gene are LNHDA and SQIVND (reference sequence). Trimming pared 5 bases from V and 2 bases from J, leaving 10 bases between. For the CDR3, the DNA is TGTGCCAGTAGTGTGGGGTGGCCTGGAAACACCATATATTTT. Protein product: CASSVGWPGNTIYF.

CDR3 DNA: TGTGCCAGTAGTATTAGGGGACTAGCGGGAGGCACCTACGAGCAGTACTTC. Its translation: CASSIRGLAGGTYEQYF. The chain couples TRBV19 to TRBJ2-7, with 15 bases identical to TRBD2. This CDR3 is built from 17 residues. Germline values: CDR1 LNHDA, CDR2 SQIVND (reference sequence). V shed 3 bases, J shed 2 bases, and the junction held 5 bases outside the gene matches.

V usage is TRBV4-3 and J usage is TRBJ2-5; possible D gene TRBD1, 6 bases. The CDR3 runs to 14 residues. The V end lost 0 bases, the J end lost 5 bases, and 10 bases lay between the germline ends. Germline-derived CDR1 and CDR2 are LGHNA and YSLEER. CDR3 loop: CASSQEDSWETQYF. CDR3 nucleotides: TGCGCCAGCAGCCAAGAGGACAGTTGGGAGACCCAGTACTTC.

V gene TRBV5-1 combines with J gene TRBJ2-7, with D perhaps matching TRBD1 (5 bases). V shed 5 bases and J shed 1 base, with 13 bases lying between them. CDR1 and CDR2 from the germline V gene are SGHRS and YFSETQ. There are 14 residues in the CDR3. The CDR3 DNA sequence: TGCGCCAGCAGTTTCCTAGACAGATCCTACGAGCAGTACTTC. Translation gives CASSFLDRSYEQYF.

The rearrangement uses TRBV15 and TRBJ2-5; the D gene is possibly TRBD2 (6 bases). This CDR3 region has 14 residues. V lost 5 bases to trimming and J lost 5 bases, with 15 bases between them. CDR1 LNHNV and CDR2 YYDKDF come from the germline V gene (reference sequence). This CDR3 is CATSGGLGAETQYF. As DNA, the CDR3 is TGTGCCACCAGCGGAGGGCTAGGTGCGGAGACCCAGTACTTC.

The CDR3 nucleotides read TGTGCCATCAGTGAGCCGAGGTCCTCAAGCGGGAGGGTTTACAATGAGCAGTTCTTC. Encoded protein: CAISEPRSSSGRVYNEQFF. This sequence joins TRBV10-3 and TRBJ2-1, with 10 nucleotides matching TRBD2. V was clipped by 2 bases and J by 4 bases; unmatched bases: 14. This CDR3 contains 19 residues. Germline CDR1 reads ENHRY; CDR2 reads SYGVKD.

The chain is built from TRBV2 and TRBJ1-1; D is unresolved. Trimming removed 7 bases from V and 1 base from J, with 13 bases in between. Germline V gene sequence: CDR1 SNHLY, CDR2 FYNNEI. This CDR3 contains 14 residues. CDR3 DNA sequence: TGTGCCAGCAAGGTCCCCAGCCGGAACACTGAAGCTTTCTTT. It encodes CASKVPSRNTEAFF.

This rearrangement joins TRBV11-3 to TRBJ2-1; the D is unclear. CDR1 is SGHNT, CDR2 YENEEA, per germline. Between the trimmed V and J ends, which lost 0 bases and 0 bases, there was a span of 9 bases. The length of the CDR3 is 16 residues. CDR3 in DNA: TGTGCCAGCAGCTTAGACCCCCAAAGCTCCTACAATGAGCAGTTCTTC. This gives the protein CASSLDPQSSYNEQFF.

CDR3 sequence reads: CSAGVFDGYTF. Written as DNA, the CDR3 is TGCAGCGCAGGGGTTTTCGATGGCTACACCTTC. This rearrangement joins TRBV20-1 to TRBJ1-2; D perhaps matches TRBD1 (6 bases). CDR3 length: 11 residues. Looked up from germline, CDR1 is DFQATT and CDR2 is SNEGSKA (reference sequence).

V usage is TRBV6-5 and J usage is TRBJ2-7, with 9 bases that match TRBD1. The CDR3 has 16 residues. The germline CDR1 and CDR2 sequences are MNHEY and SVGAGI. Unmatched junction bases numbered 6, after V lost 0 bases and J lost 3 bases. For the CDR3, the DNA is TGTGCCAGCAGTTACTCTCTCTGGGACAGGGTCTACGAGCAGTACTTC. This codes for CASSYSLWDRVYEQYF.

The chain employs TRBV24-1 and TRBJ1-5; maybe TRBD1 (5 bases). The CDR3 has 16 amino acids. CDR1 is KGHDR and CDR2 is SFDVKD in the germline V gene. V lost 4 bases and J lost 11, with 23 bases in between. CDR3 in DNA: TGTGCCACCAGTGACTCGACAGATACCCGCCATAGGTCCCAGCATTTT. It encodes CATSDSTDTRHRSQHF.

The chain joins TRBV28 to TRBJ1-1; 8 bases fit TRBD1. The V and J ends lost 4 bases and 6 bases, in that order; junction bases with no gene match: 13. CDR3 length equals 16 residues. Germline V lookup: CDR1 MDHEN, CDR2 SYDVKM. CDR3 nucleotide sequence: TGTGCCAGCAGTTCCCCGAGCGGACAGGGATCGGCTGAAGCTTTCTTT. Translating gives CASSSPSGQGSAEAFF. Full variable domain (remainder filled in from reference TRBV28 and TRBJ1-1): DVKVTQSSRYLVKRTGEKVFLECVQDMDHENMFWYRQDPGLGLRLIYFSYDVKMKEKGDIPEGYSVSREKKERFSLILESASTNQTSMYLCASSSPSGQGSAEAFFGQGTRLTVV.

The chain joins TRBV6-5 to TRBJ2-7; 8 bases match TRBD2. Germline lookup yields CDR1 MNHEY and CDR2 SVGAGI. The CDR3 runs to 16 residues. The V segment lost 0 bases and the J segment 4 bases; nucleotides outside the gene matches: 8. CDR3: CASSYSMPGGGYEQYF. The DNA for the CDR3 is TGTGCCAGCAGTTACTCGATGCCGGGAGGGGGTTACGAGCAGTACTTC.

V is TRBV5-1 and J is TRBJ1-1, with 11 bases matching TRBD1. J lost 5 bases, V lost 4 bases, and 4 bases had no gene match. The germline gives CDR1 SGHRS, CDR2 YFSETQ. There are 14 residues in the CDR3. CDR3 residues: CASSTDRGRTEAFF. The DNA for the CDR3 is TGCGCCAGCAGCACGGACAGGGGGCGGACTGAAGCTTTCTTT.

This chain links TRBV5-8 with TRBJ2-1; 11 bases fit TRBD2. In germline, CDR1 is SGHTS, CDR2 YDEGEE. The CDR3 contains 16 residues. Unmatched junction bases numbered 3, after V lost 0 bases and J lost 4 bases. The CDR3 protein is CASSLGLAGLYNEQFF. The CDR3 coding sequence is TGTGCCAGCAGCTTGGGACTAGCGGGACTATACAATGAGCAGTTCTTC.

The gene calls are TRBV12-3 or TRBV12-4 and TRBJ1-1; unclear D gene. The ends were cut back, 5 bases at V and 7 bases at J, with 14 bases in the middle. The CDR3 sequence is 13 residues long. CDR3 residues: CASSMAPIIEAFF. The DNA of the CDR3 is TGTGCCAGCAGTATGGCCCCGATAATTGAAGCTTTCTTT.

The chain links TRBV7-9 to TRBJ1-1; 10 bases map to TRBD1. Germline trimming cut 10 bases from V and 2 bases from J; bases unmatched to any gene: 19. Germline V gene lookup returns CDR1 SEHNR and CDR2 FQNEAQ (reference sequence). This CDR3 is built from 18 residues. The CDR3 nucleotides read TGTGCCACCCGAACCCCGACCGGGGACAGGGGTCAAAACACTGAAGCTTTCTTT. Amino acids: CATRTPTGDRGQNTEAFF.

The chain uses TRBV6-2 or TRBV6-3 and TRBJ1-2; no definite D call. Between the trimmed V and J ends, which lost 5 bases and 5 bases, there was a span of 9 bases. The CDR3 totals 12 residues. The germline V gene has CDR1 MNHEY and CDR2 SVGEGT. CDR3 amino acids: CASSPGGYGYTF. The CDR3 nucleotides read TGTGCCAGCAGTCCCGGCGGGTATGGCTACACCTTC.

This rearrangement joins TRBV19 to TRBJ1-2, with a possible D match to TRBD1 (5 bases). Germline CDR1 LNHDA, CDR2 SQIVND (reference sequence). V lost 3 bases to trimming and J lost 10 bases, with 9 bases between them. The CDR3 consists of 11 residues. The CDR3 bases are TGTGCCAGTAGTATTAGGGGCTACTACACCTTC. Protein product: CASSIRGYYTF. Together with reference TRBV19 and TRBJ1-2, the CDR3 gives the full variable domain: DGGITQSPKYLFRKEGQNVTLSCEQNLNHDAMYWYRQDPGQGLRLIYYSQIVNDFQKGDIAEGYSVSREKKESFPLTVTSAQKNPTAFYLCASSIRGYYTFGSGTRLTVV.

The chain recombines TRBV7-9 with TRBJ2-5; 8 positions match TRBD2. CDR3 length: 15 amino acids. After removal of 2 bases from V and 5 bases from J, the junction contained 7 bases not matched to a gene. In germline, CDR1 is SEHNR, CDR2 FQNEAQ (reference sequence). DNA of the CDR3: TGTGCCAGCAGCTTATCCGGGGGGGCCATGGAGACCCAGTACTTC. Amino acid sequence: CASSLSGGAMETQYF. The whole variable domain, filled in from reference TRBV7-9 and TRBJ2-5, reads DTGVSQNPRHKITKRGQNVTFRCDPISEHNRLYWYRQTLGQGPEFLTYFQNEAQLEKSRLLSDRFSAERPKGSFSTLEIQRTEQGDSAMYLCASSLSGGAMETQYFGPGTRLLVL.

The rearrangement links TRBV5-5 to TRBJ2-1; D uncertain. The germline V gene has CDR1 SGHKS and CDR2 YYEKEE (reference sequence). This CDR3 is 14 amino acids long. Deletions cut 1 base from V and 1 base from J, with 6 bases between. The CDR3 coding sequence is TGTGCCAGCAGCTTGATGTCTTCCTACAATGAGCAGTTCTTC. Encoded protein: CASSLMSSYNEQFF. The variable domain in full, with the rest retrieved from reference TRBV5-5 and TRBJ2-1, is DAGVTQSPTHLIKTRGQQVTLRCSPISGHKSVSWYQQVLGQGPQFIFQYYEKEERGRGNFPDRFSARQFPNYSSELNVNALLLGDSALYLCASSLMSSYNEQFFGPGTRLTVL.

The chain has TRBV6-5 and TRBJ2-7; D possibly corresponds to TRBD1 (6 bases). Germline CDR1 is MNHEY and CDR2 is SVGAGI. The CDR3 totals 14 residues. The V end lost 8 bases, the J end lost 4 bases, and 18 bases lay between the germline ends. The CDR3 nucleotides are TGTGCCAGCCGACTCCCGGGACAAACTTACGAGCAGTACTTC. Protein sequence: CASRLPGQTYEQYF.

V and J are TRBV5-1 and TRBJ1-3; 7 nucleotides match TRBD1. The CDR3 sequence is 16 residues long. The trim removed 0 bases at V and 3 bases at J, leaving 6 bases unmatched. The V gene's germline CDR1 is SGHRS and CDR2 YFSETQ. The chain's CDR3 is CASSLAGTAYGNTIYF. CDR3 sequence (DNA): TGCGCCAGCAGCTTGGCTGGGACAGCTTATGGAAACACCATATATTTT.

This sequence joins TRBV18 and TRBJ2-7; the match to TRBD2 covers 7 bases. Germline values: CDR1 KGHSH, CDR2 LQKENI. The ends lost 5 bases at V and 5 bases at J; junction bases unmatched: 6. CDR3 length: 13 amino acids. In DNA form, the CDR3 reads TGTGCCAGCTCAACAGAGCGGGGTAACGAGCAGTACTTC. This gives the protein CASSTERGNEQYF. The variable domain in full, completed from reference TRBV18 and TRBJ2-7, reads NAGVMQNPRHLVRRRGQEARLRCSPMKGHSHVYWYRQLPEEGLKFMVYLQKENIIDESGMPKERFSAEFPKEGPSILRIQQVVRGDSAAYFCASSTERGNEQYFGPGTRLTVT.

The chain combines TRBV7-3 with TRBJ2-1; TRBD2 is a possible D gene (6 bases). V was pared by 1 base and J by 3 bases, with 10 bases between. The CDR3 contains 15 residues. In germline, CDR1 is SGHTA, CDR2 FQGTGA. The CDR3 loop is CASSLSGEVYNEQFF. CDR3 sequence (DNA): TGTGCCAGCAGCTTAAGCGGGGAGGTCTACAATGAGCAGTTCTTC.

This clone was detected once. The chain combines TRBV30 with TRBJ1-2; 9 bases fit TRBD1. This CDR3 has 13 amino acids. Germline V gene lookup returns CDR1 GTSNPN and CDR2 SVGIG (reference sequence). V gave up 7 bases and J gave up 4 bases; unmatched junction bases: 7. CDR3 residues: CASNRGQGYGYTF. DNA of the CDR3: TGTGCCTCAAACAGGGGGCAAGGCTATGGCTACACCTTC.